These 5 T cell receptor beta chains were sequenced from one sample in a study of CD8 T cells in ankylosing spondylitis. From the 5' RACE reads, TCRdb called clonotypes with MiXCR, one entry per CDR3 protein. The repertoire holds around 130,000 distinct CDR3 sequences, around 7% seen once, with roughly an eighth in the top ten. The sample consisted of blood, either unsorted or a sorted T cell fraction (not recorded which). Source of these receptors: a male donor with ankylosing spondylitis or in good health (not recorded which).

This clonotype appeared many times. The gene calls are TRBV4-1 and TRBJ2-3, with 11 bases fitting TRBD2. From germline, CDR1 is MGHRA and CDR2 YSYEKL. The CDR3 totals 13 residues. The V and J ends lost 4 bases and 11 bases, in that order; junction bases with no gene match: 5. The CDR3 nucleotides are TGCGCCAGCAGCCCTCCGGGACTAGCGGTGCAGTATTTT. Amino acid sequence: CASSPPGLAVQYF.

This clonotype appeared many times. The chain employs TRBV5-1 and TRBJ1-1; no firm D call. The CDR3 loop spans 17 amino acids. Germline loops: CDR1 SGHRS, CDR2 YFSETQ. Trimming took off 5 bases at V and 0 bases at J, with 20 bases between the two ends. CDR3 protein: CASSISPLTPMNTEAFF. DNA of the CDR3: TGCGCCAGCAGTATATCTCCACTCACCCCAATGAACACTGAAGCTTTCTTT.

The rearrangement uses TRBV10-3 and TRBJ1-1; D unresolved. The length of the CDR3 is 13 residues. The germline V gene has CDR1 ENHRY and CDR2 SYGVKD. Trimming shortened V by 6 bases and J by 1 base, and 9 bases separated the two germline ends. This CDR3 is CAISAVSNTEAFF. Here the CDR3 DNA reads TGTGCCATCAGCGCAGTCTCGAACACTGAAGCTTTCTTT.

This clonotype showed up many times. The V gene is TRBV20-1, the J gene TRBJ2-7; D uncertain. CDR3 size: 15 residues. Germline CDR1 and CDR2: DFQATT and SNEGSKA (reference sequence). Trimming left V 0 bases short and J 0 bases short, with 12 bases between. CDR3 nucleotides: TGCAGTGCTAGAGATCTTCGGCAGAGCTCCTACGAGCAGTACTTC. Its protein product is CSARDLRQSSYEQYF.

This chain uses TRBV9 with TRBJ1-5; D possibly corresponds to TRBD1 (5 bases). The germline V and J ends were trimmed by 4 bases and 3 bases, with 14 bases remaining between them. This CDR3 is built from 15 residues. Germline V gives CDR1 SGDLS, CDR2 YYNGEE. The CDR3: CASSSDSGVNQPQHF. The DNA of the CDR3 is TGTGCCAGCAGCTCCGACAGTGGGGTCAATCAGCCCCAGCATTTT.